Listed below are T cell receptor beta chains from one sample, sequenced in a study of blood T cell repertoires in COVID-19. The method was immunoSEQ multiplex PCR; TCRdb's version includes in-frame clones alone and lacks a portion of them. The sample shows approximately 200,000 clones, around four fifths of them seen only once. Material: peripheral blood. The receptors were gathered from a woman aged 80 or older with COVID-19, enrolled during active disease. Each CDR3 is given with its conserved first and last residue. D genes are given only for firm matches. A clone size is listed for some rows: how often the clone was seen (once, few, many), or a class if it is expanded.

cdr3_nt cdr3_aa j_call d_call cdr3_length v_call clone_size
TGTGCCAGCAGTGCTAGTATCGCCGGGGAGCTGTTTTTT CASSASIAGELFF TRBJ2-2 - 13 TRBV2 -
TGTGCCAGCAGACAAAGTGGAAACACCATATATTTT CASRQSGNTIYF TRBJ1-3 - 12 TRBV2 -
TGTGCCAGCAGTGACTATAGACAATCTAGCACAGATACGCAGTATTTT CASSDYRQSSTDTQYF TRBJ2-3 - 16 TRBV2 -
TGTGCCAGCAGCTTAGCGTCAGTCGGGGAGCTGTTTTTT CASSLASVGELFF TRBJ2-2 - 13 TRBV7-2 -
TGTGCCAGCAGTCGAGATCTACCGGGGGGTGCCTACAATGAGCAGTTCTTC CASSRDLPGGAYNEQFF TRBJ2-1 TRBD2 17 TRBV7-9 -
TGCGCCAGCAGCGCCGTTCCGGGGGAACCGAACACCGGGGAGCTGTTTTTT CASSAVPGEPNTGELFF TRBJ2-2 - 17 TRBV5-1 few
TGTGCCAGCAGCGTAGACCCAGGGCAGCCCCAGCATTTT CASSVDPGQPQHF TRBJ1-5 - 13 TRBV9 -
TGTGCCAGCAGCCCCACAGGGGGCTCCTCGACTAATGAAAAACTGTTTTTT CASSPTGGSSTNEKLFF TRBJ1-4 TRBD1 17 TRBV3-1/TRBV3-2 -
TGTGCCAGCAGCCCAGGGACAGGAGGATATGGCTACACCTTC CASSPGTGGYGYTF TRBJ1-2 TRBD1 14 TRBV7-2 -
TGTGCCAGCAGTTACTCGACAGGGACGACCGAGCAGTACTTC CASSYSTGTTEQYF TRBJ2-7 TRBD1 14 TRBV6-6 -
TGCGCCAGCAGCTTGGGGACAGGGACTTCCATCTCGGGAAACACCATATATTTT CASSLGTGTSISGNTIYF TRBJ1-3 TRBD1 18 TRBV5-1 -
TGTGCCAGTAGTGTTGAGACAGTGAACTATGGCTACACCTTC CASSVETVNYGYTF TRBJ1-2 - 14 TRBV19 few
TGTGCCAGCAGCAGCCTTCGGGGTGGCTACACCTTC CASSSLRGGYTF TRBJ1-2 - 12 TRBV3-1/TRBV3-2 -
TGTGCCAGCAGCCAATCACCCGGACAGGCCCGGGACTTC CASSQSPGQARDF TRBJ2-5 TRBD1 13 TRBV2 -
TGTGCCAGCAGTGAAGGCAGAGAGACCCAGTACTTC CASSEGRETQYF TRBJ2-5 - 12 TRBV6-1 -
TGTGCCAGCACCTTTACGGGACTAGCGGAAGAGACCCAGTACTTC CASTFTGLAEETQYF TRBJ2-5 TRBD2 15 TRBV6-5 -
TGTGCCAGCAGGAGGGGGACTAGCGGGCCCTACAATGAGCAGTTCTTC CASRRGTSGPYNEQFF TRBJ2-1 TRBD2 16 TRBV2 -
TGTGCCAGCAGTTACTCGACGGGGGGTTTCTCCTACGAGCAGTACTTC CASSYSTGGFSYEQYF TRBJ2-7 TRBD2 16 TRBV6-5 -
TGTGCCAGCTCACCACAGGGGGCCGGGGAAAAACTGTTTTTT CASSPQGAGEKLFF TRBJ1-4 TRBD1 14 TRBV18 -
TGTGCCAGCAGCCTTGGGCAGGGCCGGTTCGCTGGAAACACCATATATTTT CASSLGQGRFAGNTIYF TRBJ1-3 - 17 TRBV11-2 -
TGTGCCAGCAGCGGAGGACTAGGCAACACCGGGGAGCTGTTTTTT CASSGGLGNTGELFF TRBJ2-2 TRBD2 15 TRBV9 -
TGTGCCTCCTCACTTTCGAATGCCCTTGAAGCTTTCTTT CASSLSNALEAFF TRBJ1-1 - 13 TRBV30 -
TGCGCCAGCAGCTTGGTTACAGCGAACACTGAAGCTTTCTTT CASSLVTANTEAFF TRBJ1-1 - 14 TRBV5-1 -
TGTGCCAGCAGCCCCACCCCGGATCGGGGGGCTGGGGCCAACGTCCTGACTTTC CASSPTPDRGAGANVLTF TRBJ2-6 TRBD2 18 TRBV2 -
TGTGCCAGCAGCAGCGAAGGGAATAGGGGTCAGCCCCAGCATTTT CASSSEGNRGQPQHF TRBJ1-5 - 15 TRBV5-5 -
TGTGCCAGCAGTCCTCCAGGGATCGTGAACACTGAAGCTTTCTTT CASSPPGIVNTEAFF TRBJ1-1 - 15 TRBV6-5 -
TGCGCCAGCAGCTTGGTAGCCACCGGGGAGCTGTTTTTT CASSLVATGELFF TRBJ2-2 - 13 TRBV5-1 -
TGTGCCAGCTCACCAAGTCAGTCCGGGGTTGCCGGGGAGCTGTTTTTT CASSPSQSGVAGELFF TRBJ2-2 - 16 TRBV18 -
TGTGTCAGAAGAGAAGCGGGGCCCTACCTTGAGACCCAGTACTTC CVRREAGPYLETQYF TRBJ2-5 - 15 TRBV7-5 once
TGTGCCAGCAGTGAAGCCGGGACAGGGAGGAAACTGTTTTTT CASSEAGTGRKLFF TRBJ1-4 TRBD1 14 TRBV6-1 -
TGTGCCAGCAGTGACCGGGCCCAGGGGCAGCCCCAGCATTTT CASSDRAQGQPQHF TRBJ1-5 - 14 TRBV27 -
TGCGCCAGCAGCTTCGGCGGGGGGGCTGAAGATACGCAGTATTTT CASSFGGGAEDTQYF TRBJ2-3 TRBD2 15 TRBV5-1 -
TGCGCCAGCAAGGAGACAGGGGTCGGGATTTCACCCCTCCACTTT CASKETGVGISPLHF TRBJ1-6 TRBD1 15 TRBV4-3 -
TGTGCCAGCTTAAACACAGAGAACACTGAAGCTTTCTTT CASLNTENTEAFF TRBJ1-1 - 13 TRBV6-5 -
TGTGCCATCAGGCCTACAGGGGATCATGGCTACACCTTC CAIRPTGDHGYTF TRBJ1-2 TRBD1 13 TRBV10-3 -
TGTGCCAGCAGTACAACAGGGGGCCTGTTGGGCTACACCTTC CASSTTGGLLGYTF TRBJ1-2 TRBD1 14 TRBV28 -
TGTGCCAGCAGCTCGCTAGCGGGGGTACAGAACGCCGGGGAGCTGTTTTTT CASSSLAGVQNAGELFF TRBJ2-2 TRBD2 17 TRBV11-2 -
TGTGCCAGCAGGGGACAGGGTACGGATACGCAGTATTTT CASRGQGTDTQYF TRBJ2-3 TRBD1 13 TRBV3-1/TRBV3-2 -
TGTGCCAGCAGCTCGGGACAGGGAGACTACGAGCAGTACTTC CASSSGQGDYEQYF TRBJ2-7 TRBD1 14 TRBV6-5 -
TGTGCCAGCAGTGAGACAGGGCGGAACACTGAAGCTTTCTTT CASSETGRNTEAFF TRBJ1-1 TRBD1 14 TRBV28 -
TGTGCCAGCCGGACGTCAGGACAGGGCTCTCAGCCCCAGCATTTT CASRTSGQGSQPQHF TRBJ1-5 TRBD1 15 TRBV2 -
TGCGCCAGCAGCCAGTCGCTACAGGGAAACTATGGCTACACCTTC CASSQSLQGNYGYTF TRBJ1-2 - 15 TRBV4-1 once
TGTGCCAGCAGCTTATCCCGTACCTACGAGCAGTACTTC CASSLSRTYEQYF TRBJ2-7 - 13 TRBV11-2 -
TGTGCCAGCAGCCGGGACTTAGTTAACACCGGGGAGCTGTTTTTT CASSRDLVNTGELFF TRBJ2-2 - 15 TRBV3-1/TRBV3-2 -
TGTGCCAGCAGTGAAGCGGCGGGACAGGGGTATGGCTACACCTTC CASSEAAGQGYGYTF TRBJ1-2 TRBD1 15 TRBV2 -
TGTGCCAGCTCACCTCCGGACAACCCTTACAATGAGCAGTTCTTC CASSPPDNPYNEQFF TRBJ2-1 - 15 TRBV18 -
TGTGCCATTGACAGTGTCCAAGCTAACTATGGCTACACCTTC CAIDSVQANYGYTF TRBJ1-2 - 14 TRBV28 -
TGTGCCAGCAGCGCGGTAAGCTCTGGGGCCAACGTCCTGACTTTC CASSAVSSGANVLTF TRBJ2-6 - 15 TRBV9 -